The 21 T cell receptor beta chains reported below all come from one sample, sequenced in a study of vaccination effects on CD4 cells after COVID-19. Antigen-specific CD4+ T cells were expanded (with viral peptide pools) by the ViraFEST assay ahead of sequencing. Cells that had been cultured for 9 to 10 days were the source of isolated CD4+ T cells. A positive SARS-CoV-2 PCR test fell between March and December 2020. No antigen is known for these receptors. TCRdb keeps only in-frame clones here, not all; method: immunoSEQ multiplex PCR. Altogether 30,000 to 35,000 clones are present, approximately 72% being singletons, with the ten largest covering 25% to 30%. Sequencing used CD4+ T cells from PBMCs cultured with a peptide pool, obtained before COVID-19 vaccination. Receptors originate from a human donor who had a prior SARS-CoV-2 infection.

V and J are TRBV2 and TRBJ1-4, with TRBD1 as a possible D gene (5 bases). The V and J ends lost 8 bases and 10 bases respectively, with 11 bases between them. CDR1 and CDR2 from the germline V gene are SNHLY and FYNNEI. This CDR3 comprises 11 residues. The CDR3 spells CASGGVGKLFF. Here the CDR3 DNA reads TGTGCCAGCGGGGGGGTAGGAAAACTGTTTTTT. Supplemented by reference TRBV2 and TRBJ1-4, the full variable domain reads EPEVTQTPSHQVTQMGQEVILRCVPISNHLYFYWYRQILGQKVEFLVSFYNNEISEKSEIFDDQFSVERPDGSNFTLKIRSTKLEDSAMYFCASGGVGKLFFGSGTQLSVL.

This chain links TRBV13 with TRBJ2-7; D perhaps matches TRBD2 (7 bases). The CDR3 totals 18 residues. Germline V gives CDR1 PRHDT, CDR2 FYEKMQ (reference sequence). V lost 0 bases and J lost 0, with 18 bases in between. The CDR3 DNA is TGTGCCAGCAGCTTAGGCCTCGCGGGGGCCACGTACTCCTACGAGCAGTACTTC. Its protein product is CASSLGLAGATYSYEQYF.

The chain is built from TRBV6-5 and TRBJ2-4, with TRBD2 matching 12 bases. V trimming: 4 bases; J trimming: 7 bases; junction bases outside the gene matches: 8. CDR3 length: 16 residues. Germline values: CDR1 MNHEY, CDR2 SVGAGI. The CDR3 loop reads CASSSRTSGDGNIQYF. The CDR3, as DNA: TGTGCCAGCAGTTCTCGGACTAGCGGGGACGGGAACATTCAGTACTTC.

The V call is TRBV4-1, the J call TRBJ2-3; 10 positions match TRBD2. CDR1 and CDR2 (germline): MGHRA, YSYEKL. V dropped 4 bases and J dropped 4; count of bases not matched to a gene: 8. The CDR3 is made up of 16 amino acids. CDR3 sequence (DNA): TGCGCCAGCAGCCCGAGCGGGAGGGGATACGCAGATACGCAGTATTTT. This codes for CASSPSGRGYADTQYF.

The V call is TRBV15, the J call TRBJ2-7; D perhaps matches TRBD2 (6 bases). Between the trimmed V and J ends, which lost 0 bases and 4 bases, there was a span of 10 bases. The CDR3 is 14 amino acids. Germline lookup yields CDR1 LNHNV and CDR2 YYDKDF (reference sequence). Here the CDR3 reads CATSREYGGYEQYF. The CDR3 DNA follows: TGTGCCACCAGCAGAGAGTATGGAGGGTACGAGCAGTACTTC.

This clone appeared a few times. This rearrangement joins TRBV19 to TRBJ2-7; a weak D match, TRBD2 (5 bases). The V gene lost 5 bases and the J gene lost 2 bases, with 13 bases spanning the gap. Germline CDR1 is LNHDA and CDR2 is SQIVND (reference sequence). CDR3 size: 14 residues. Here the CDR3 DNA reads TGTGCCAGTAGTGTGGGTTGGAGGACCTACGAGCAGTACTTC. Protein: CASSVGWRTYEQYF. The variable domain in full, completed from reference TRBV19 and TRBJ2-7, reads DGGITQSPKYLFRKEGQNVTLSCEQNLNHDAMYWYRQDPGQGLRLIYYSQIVNDFQKGDIAEGYSVSREKKESFPLTVTSAQKNPTAFYLCASSVGWRTYEQYFGPGTRLTVT.

V and J are TRBV7-9 and TRBJ1-2; D remains ambiguous. Per the germline V gene, CDR1 is SEHNR and CDR2 is FQNEAQ (reference sequence). Deletions cut 1 base from V and 2 bases from J, with 8 bases between. This CDR3 comprises 14 residues. The CDR3 loop reads CASSLGRSNYGYTF. The CDR3 bases are TGTGCCAGCAGCTTAGGACGGTCAAACTATGGCTACACCTTC.

This sequence joins TRBV5-8 and TRBJ2-3; no clear D gene. Trimming pared 4 bases from V and 2 bases from J, leaving 11 bases between. This CDR3 spans 14 amino acids. CDR1 is SGHTS and CDR2 is YDEGEE in the germline V gene. The CDR3 sequence: CASSRLSVTDTQYF. In DNA, the CDR3 is TGTGCCAGCAGCCGACTTTCAGTCACAGATACGCAGTATTTT.

V and J are TRBV9 and TRBJ2-5; a possible D gene is TRBD2 (7 bases). Between the trimmed V and J ends, which lost 0 bases and 2 bases, there was a span of 11 bases. CDR3 length equals 15 residues. CDR1 SGDLS and CDR2 YYNGEE come from the germline V gene. The CDR3: CASSVEGGGQETQYF. The CDR3 DNA reads TGTGCCAGCAGCGTAGAGGGAGGGGGTCAAGAGACCCAGTACTTC.

This chain joins TRBV10-3 and TRBJ2-1; D remains unclear. The CDR3 is 14 residues long. V was shortened by 2 bases and J by 0 bases, with 5 bases between the two germline ends. From germline, CDR1 is ENHRY and CDR2 SYGVKD. CDR3 bases: TGTGCCATCAGTGAGAAGGTCTCCTACAATGAGCAGTTCTTC. Encoded protein: CAISEKVSYNEQFF.

The CDR3, as DNA: TGTGCCAGCAGCTCGCGGACAGGGTGGAGTTCACCCCTCCACTTT. This encodes CASSSRTGWSSPLHF. The chain employs TRBV7-2 and TRBJ1-6; 8 bases agree with TRBD1. Trimming removed 4 bases from V and 9 bases from J; junction bases left unmatched: 8. The CDR3 loop spans 15 amino acids. Per the germline V gene, CDR1 is SGHTA and CDR2 is FQGNSA.

V gene TRBV2 combines with J gene TRBJ2-7, with 9 positions matching TRBD2. CDR3 length equals 13 residues. V lost 5 bases, J lost 5 bases, and 4 bases stayed unmatched. Germline CDR1 reads SNHLY; CDR2 reads FYNNEI. The CDR3 DNA is TGTGCCAGCAGTTCAGGACTAGCGCACGAGCAGTACTTC. Encoded protein: CASSSGLAHEQYF.

The chain is built from TRBV15 and TRBJ2-1, with D maybe TRBD2 (6 bases). The CDR3 is 14 amino acids. CDR1 is LNHNV and CDR2 is YYDKDF in the germline V gene (reference sequence). V lost 0 bases and J 4 bases, leaving 7 bases between the germline ends. The CDR3 nucleotides read TGTGCCACCAGCAGAGATGGGGGGTACAATGAGCAGTTCTTC. Encoded protein: CATSRDGGYNEQFF. The full variable domain, rest sourced from reference TRBV15 and TRBJ2-1, is DAMVIQNPRYQVTQFGKPVTLSCSQTLNHNVMYWYQQKSSQAPKLLFHYYDKDFNNEADTPDNFQSRRPNTSFCFLDIRSPGLGDTAMYLCATSRDGGYNEQFFGPGTRLTVL.

The J gene is TRBJ1-6, the V gene TRBV27; tentatively, D is TRBD1 (6 bases). V gave up 8 bases and J gave up 9 bases, with 20 bases separating them. The CDR3 is 15 residues long. Germline loops: CDR1 MNHEY, CDR2 SMNVEV (reference sequence). The CDR3 loop is CASRPTNRDTSPLHF. The CDR3 DNA follows: TGTGCCAGCCGTCCAACCAACAGGGATACTTCACCCCTCCACTTT.

V is TRBV7-2 and J is TRBJ2-5; 14 nucleotides line up with TRBD2. The CDR3 loop spans 16 amino acids. Germline lookup yields CDR1 SGHTA and CDR2 FQGNSA. V gave up 1 base and J gave up 4 bases; unmatched junction bases: 2. CDR3: CASSLVGLAGGETQYF. In DNA, the CDR3 is TGTGCCAGCAGCTTAGTAGGACTAGCGGGAGGAGAGACCCAGTACTTC.

V gene TRBV19 combines with J gene TRBJ1-2, with no clear D. The CDR3 runs to 11 residues. CDR1 LNHDA and CDR2 SQIVND come from the germline V gene (reference sequence). Trimming took off 5 bases at V and 2 bases at J, with 3 bases between the two ends. The CDR3 loop is CASSENYGYTF. The CDR3 nucleotides are TGTGCCAGTAGTGAAAACTATGGCTACACCTTC.

There are a few counts of this clone. At one end, the junction sequence differs from germline, possibly due to a read error. The chain is built from TRBV28 and TRBJ2-3; TRBD2 aligns across 8 bases. This CDR3 is 12 amino acids long. Germline CDR1 is MDHEN and CDR2 is SYDVKM. The CDR3 loop reads CASSFSGTGKRF. CDR3 nucleotides: TGTGCCAGCAGTTTTAGCGGGACTGGGAAACGTTTT.

This chain connects TRBV28 to TRBJ1-2, with D unclear. The CDR3 length is 13 residues. The germline V gene has CDR1 MDHEN and CDR2 SYDVKM. The ends were cut back, 3 bases at V and 0 bases at J, with 5 bases in the middle. Here the CDR3 DNA reads TGTGCCAGCAGTTTTTACTCTAACTATGGCTACACCTTC. Translated: CASSFYSNYGYTF.

V is TRBV11-1 and J is TRBJ2-5; D not certain. V lost 1 base and J 1 base, leaving 7 bases between the germline ends. The CDR3 is 14 amino acids. Germline CDR1 SGHAT, CDR2 FQDESV (reference sequence). The CDR3 loop is CASSLGQRQETQYF. CDR3 nucleotides: TGTGCCAGCAGCTTAGGCCAACGCCAAGAGACCCAGTACTTC.

The rearrangement joins TRBV7-3 to TRBJ1-2; 7 nucleotides match TRBD1. CDR1 and CDR2 (germline): SGHTA, FQGTGA. The length of the CDR3 is 13 residues. V lost 2 bases to trimming and J lost 7 bases; unmatched junction nucleotides: 4. The CDR3 DNA sequence: TGTGCCAGCAGCTTAGACAGGGAATCTGGCTACACCTTC. Its translation is CASSLDRESGYTF.

The genes are TRBV4-2 and TRBJ2-5; D is unresolved. The length of the CDR3 is 14 residues. Between the trimmed V and J ends, which lost 0 bases and 4 bases, there was a span of 9 bases. Looked up from germline, CDR1 is LGHNA and CDR2 is YNFKEQ. The CDR3 region is CASSQEEHGETQYF. As DNA, the CDR3 is TGTGCCAGCAGCCAAGAGGAACACGGAGAGACCCAGTACTTC.